This T cell receptor (beta chain) was profiled in a study of T-cell reconstitution after alpha-beta-depleted transplantation in children. Unique molecular identifiers were incorporated into the prepared TCRbeta library. MiXCR, run by TCRdb on the PCR reads, gives a single entry per CDR3 protein. The data show just over 950,000 distinct CDR3 sequences, around 30% seen once. Germline-derived CDR1 and CDR2 are LGHNA and YSLEER. The CDR3 covers 14 residues. V lost 1 base and J lost 9; bases outside the gene matches: 8. This clonotype has more than one count but fewer than ten. The TCR was taken from a boy in the first two years of life who had a stem cell transplant for SCID, so the T cells may come from the graft donor. The chain recombines TRBV4-3 with TRBJ1-1, with TRBD1 identical over 7 bases. The sequenced sample was PBMCs, mostly from graft donor cells, obtained 360 days after TCRalphabeta/CD19-depleted stem cell transplant. CDR3 residues: CASSQVGFRGQAFF. The CDR3 region has the DNA TGCGCCAGCAGCCAAGTTGGTTTTAGGGGGCAAGCTTTCTTT.